Listed below are T cell receptor beta chains from one sample, sequenced in a study of patients and donors after allogeneic stem cell transplantation. TCRdb re-analysed the RT-PCR reads in MiXCR, keeping a single row per CDR3 protein. This table has 85,000 to 90,000 distinct CDR3 sequences, 45% to 50% appearing once. The material sequenced was blood, either unsorted or a sorted T cell fraction (not recorded which). Receptors were obtained from a human donor who was either an allogeneic HSCT recipient or a stem cell or donor lymphocyte infusion donor (not recorded which). It is not recorded whose cells these are; they may come from a transplant donor. Each CDR3 is given with its conserved first and last residue. The D gene is left open where the match is weak. Clone size is stated in some rows and not others, as once, few, many or a class when expanded.

v_call	clone_size	j_call	d_call	cdr3_nt	cdr3_aa
TRBV27	few	TRBJ2-1	-	TGTGCCAGCAGTTTTCTGGGGTACAATGAGCAGTTCTTC	CASSFLGYNEQFF
TRBV15	few	TRBJ1-3	-	TGTGCCACCAGCAGAGATTTGGGAGGAAACACCATATATTTT	CATSRDLGGNTIYF
TRBV28	-	TRBJ1-5	-	TGTGCCAGCAGTTTATGGGCCAGGGGTCAGCCCCAGCATTTT	CASSLWARGQPQHF
TRBV20-1	few	TRBJ1-4	-	TGCAGTGCTAGAGAGGGGGCGCTGCATGAAAAACTGTTTTTT	CSAREGALHEKLFF
TRBV27	-	TRBJ2-7	TRBD2	TGTGCCAGCACGAGCGGGAAATACGAGCAGTACTTC	CASTSGKYEQYF
TRBV20-1	-	TRBJ1-1	-	TGCAGTGCCAGCAGATACCCGAACACTGAAGCTTTCTTT	CSASRYPNTEAFF
TRBV15	-	TRBJ1-6	-	TGTGCCACCAGCGGCCCCGGGACGGGTGATTCACCCCTCCACTTT	CATSGPGTGDSPLHF
TRBV20-1	-	TRBJ1-1	-	TGCAGCGCTGTGACAGATGGACTGAACACTGAAGCTTTCTTT	CSAVTDGLNTEAFF
TRBV6-2/TRBV6-3	-	TRBJ2-7	-	TGTGCCAGCAGCCTCCCACCGGGGGTCTGGGAGCAGTACTTC	CASSLPPGVWEQYF
TRBV20-1	-	TRBJ1-4	TRBD1	TGCAGTGCTAGCGGTCGGACAGGGGGCGACGAAAAACTGTTTTTT	CSASGRTGGDEKLFF
TRBV4-1	-	TRBJ1-1	-	TGCGCCAGCAGCCAAGGAGGGAGGGGAACTGAAGCTTTCTTT	CASSQGGRGTEAFF
TRBV7-3	-	TRBJ1-5	-	TGTGCCAGCAGCAAGGACGGGAATCAGCCCCAGCATTTT	CASSKDGNQPQHF
TRBV20-1	few	TRBJ1-2	TRBD1	TGCAGTGCCGGGACAGGGACACAAGTGGGAGGCTACACCTTC	CSAGTGTQVGGYTF
TRBV29-1	few	TRBJ1-1	TRBD1	TGCAGCTTCCAGGGGGCTAGAAACACTGAAGCTTTCTTT	CSFQGARNTEAFF
TRBV28	-	TRBJ1-2	-	-	CATTTGVKGYGCTF